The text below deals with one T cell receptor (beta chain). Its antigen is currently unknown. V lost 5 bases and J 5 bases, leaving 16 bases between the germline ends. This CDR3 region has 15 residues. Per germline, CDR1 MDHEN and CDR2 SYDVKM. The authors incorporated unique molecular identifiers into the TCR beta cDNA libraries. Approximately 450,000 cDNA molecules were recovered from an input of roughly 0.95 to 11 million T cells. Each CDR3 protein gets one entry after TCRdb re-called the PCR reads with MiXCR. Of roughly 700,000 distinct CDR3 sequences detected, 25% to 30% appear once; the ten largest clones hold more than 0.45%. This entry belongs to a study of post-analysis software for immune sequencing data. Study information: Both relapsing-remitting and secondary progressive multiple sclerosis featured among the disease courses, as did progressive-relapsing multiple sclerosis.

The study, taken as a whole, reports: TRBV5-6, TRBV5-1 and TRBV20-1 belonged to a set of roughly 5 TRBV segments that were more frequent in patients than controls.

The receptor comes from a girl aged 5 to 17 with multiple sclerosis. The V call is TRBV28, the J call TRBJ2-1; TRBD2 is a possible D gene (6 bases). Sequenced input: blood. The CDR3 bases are TGTGCCAGCAGTCCCCCGGGACTCGGAGACAATGAGCAGTTCTTC. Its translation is CASSPPGLGDNEQFF.